This T cell receptor beta chain comes out of a study of T cell responses to AZD1222 COVID-19 vaccine. Study observations and caveats: Repertoire collection took place solely once the T cell response had peaked.

The sample holds a few counts of this clone. Its antigen remains unknown. TCRdb's table, derived via immunoSEQ multiplex PCR, lists solely in-frame clones and lacks some. The top ten hold 1.5% to 2% of the sample, which has 120,000 to 150,000 clones, approximately 89% seen once. With V trimmed by 4 bases and J by 4 bases, 3 bases remained unmatched. The CDR3 extends over 12 amino acids. Germline V lookup: CDR1 GTSNPN, CDR2 SVGIG (reference sequence). The source was peripheral blood, collected 28 days after the second AZD1222 dose. The rearrangement links TRBV30 to TRBJ1-1, with 7 bases identical to TRBD1. This clonotype was obtained from an adult who received the AZD1222 COVID-19 vaccine. The CDR3 nucleotides read TGTGCCTGGACCCCAGGGGGCACTGAAGCTTTCTTT. Amino acids: CAWTPGGTEAFF.